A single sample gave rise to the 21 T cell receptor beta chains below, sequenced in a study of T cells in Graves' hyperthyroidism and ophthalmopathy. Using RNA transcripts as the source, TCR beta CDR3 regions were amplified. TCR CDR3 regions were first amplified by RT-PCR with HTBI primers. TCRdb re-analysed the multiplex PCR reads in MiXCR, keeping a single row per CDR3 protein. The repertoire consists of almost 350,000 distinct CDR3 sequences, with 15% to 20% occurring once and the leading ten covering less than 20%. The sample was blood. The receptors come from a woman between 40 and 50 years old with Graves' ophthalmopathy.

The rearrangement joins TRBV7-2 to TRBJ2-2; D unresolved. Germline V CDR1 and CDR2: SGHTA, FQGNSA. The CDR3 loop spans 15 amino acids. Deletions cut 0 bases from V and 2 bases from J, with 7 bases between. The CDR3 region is CASSLAVTNTGELFF. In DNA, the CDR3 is TGTGCCAGCAGCTTAGCGGTAACTAACACCGGGGAGCTGTTTTTT. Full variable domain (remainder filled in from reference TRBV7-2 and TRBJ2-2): GAGVSQSPSNKVTEKGKDVELRCDPISGHTALYWYRQSLGQGLEFLIYFQGNSAPDKSGLPSDRFSAERTGGSVSTLTIQRTQQEDSAVYLCASSLAVTNTGELFFGEGSRLTVL.

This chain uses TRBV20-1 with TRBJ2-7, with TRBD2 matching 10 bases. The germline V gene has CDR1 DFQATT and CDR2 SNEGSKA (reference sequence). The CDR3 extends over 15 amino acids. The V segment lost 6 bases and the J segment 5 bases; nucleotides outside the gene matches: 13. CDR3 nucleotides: TGCAGTGCCCTGGGTCTAGCGGGAGTATTGGACGAGCAGTACTTC. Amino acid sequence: CSALGLAGVLDEQYF.

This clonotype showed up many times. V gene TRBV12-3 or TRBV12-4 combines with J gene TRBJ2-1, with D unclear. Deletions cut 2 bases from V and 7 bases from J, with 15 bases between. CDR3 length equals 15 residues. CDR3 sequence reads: CASSLMRPLGNEQFF. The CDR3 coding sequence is TGTGCCAGCAGTTTAATGCGGCCCCTCGGGAATGAGCAGTTCTTC.

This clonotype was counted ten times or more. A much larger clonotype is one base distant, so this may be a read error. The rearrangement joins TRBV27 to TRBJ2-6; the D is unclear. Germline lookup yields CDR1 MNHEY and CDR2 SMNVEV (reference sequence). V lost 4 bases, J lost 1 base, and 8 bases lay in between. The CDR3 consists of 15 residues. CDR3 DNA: TGTGCCAGCAGTTCCGTGATGTCTGGGGCCAACGTCCTGACTTTC. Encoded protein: CASSSVMSGANVLTF.

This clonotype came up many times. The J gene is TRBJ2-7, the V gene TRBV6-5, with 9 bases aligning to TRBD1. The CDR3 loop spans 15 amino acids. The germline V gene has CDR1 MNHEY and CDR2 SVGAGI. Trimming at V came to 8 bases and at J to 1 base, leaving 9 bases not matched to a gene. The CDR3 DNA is TGTGCCAGCGGTCGAGGGACAGGGATTTCCTACGAGCAGTACTTC. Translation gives CASGRGTGISYEQYF.

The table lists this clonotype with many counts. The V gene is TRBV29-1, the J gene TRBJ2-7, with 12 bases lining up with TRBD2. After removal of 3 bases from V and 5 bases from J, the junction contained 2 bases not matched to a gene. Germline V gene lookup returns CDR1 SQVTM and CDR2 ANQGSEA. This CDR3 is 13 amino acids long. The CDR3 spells CSVDLAGGNEQYF. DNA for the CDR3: TGCAGCGTTGATCTAGCGGGAGGGAACGAGCAGTACTTC.

This CDR3 reads CATSRETGTGAYEQYF. The CDR3 nucleotides read TGTGCCACCAGCAGGGAAACTGGGACAGGAGCCTACGAGCAGTACTTC. The chain links TRBV15 to TRBJ2-7, with 8 bases fitting TRBD1. Germline V lookup: CDR1 LNHNV, CDR2 YYDKDF (reference sequence). CDR3 length equals 16 residues. Trimming removed 3 bases from V and 2 bases from J; junction bases left unmatched: 9.

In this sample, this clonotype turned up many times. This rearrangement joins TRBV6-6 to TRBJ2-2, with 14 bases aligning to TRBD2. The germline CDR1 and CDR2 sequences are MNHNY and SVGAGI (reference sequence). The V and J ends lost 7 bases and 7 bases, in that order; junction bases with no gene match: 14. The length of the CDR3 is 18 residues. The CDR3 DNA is TGTGCCAGCAACCATGATGGACTAGCGGGAGGAGGGGTCGGGGAGCTGTTTTTT. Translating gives CASNHDGLAGGGVGELFF.

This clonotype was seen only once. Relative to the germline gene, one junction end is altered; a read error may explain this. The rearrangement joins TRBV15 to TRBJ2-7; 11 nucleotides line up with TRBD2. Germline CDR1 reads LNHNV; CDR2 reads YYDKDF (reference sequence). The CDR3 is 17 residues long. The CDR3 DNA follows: TGTGCCTCCAGCAAGAGGCTAGCGGGAGGAAGTATGTACGAGCAGTACTTC. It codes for CASSKRLAGGSMYEQYF. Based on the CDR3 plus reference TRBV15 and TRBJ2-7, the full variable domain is DAMVIQNPRYQVTQFGKPVTLSCSQTLNHNVMYWYQQKSSQAPKLLFHYYDKDFNNEADTPDNFQSRRPNTSFCFLDIRSPGLGDTAMYLCASSKRLAGGSMYEQYFGPGTRLTVT.

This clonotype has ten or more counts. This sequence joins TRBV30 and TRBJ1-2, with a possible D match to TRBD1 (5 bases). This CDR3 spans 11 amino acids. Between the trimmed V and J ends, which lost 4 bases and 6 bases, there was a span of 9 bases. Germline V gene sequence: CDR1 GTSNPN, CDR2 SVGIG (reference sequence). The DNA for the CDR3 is TGTGCCTGGACCCGGGACGATGGCTACACCTTC. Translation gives CAWTRDDGYTF. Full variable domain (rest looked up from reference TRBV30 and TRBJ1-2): SQTIHQWPATLVQPVGSPLSLECTVEGTSNPNLYWYRQAAGRGLQLLFYSVGIGQISSEVPQNLSASRPQDRQFILSSKKLLLSDSGFYLCAWTRDDGYTFGSGTRLTVV.

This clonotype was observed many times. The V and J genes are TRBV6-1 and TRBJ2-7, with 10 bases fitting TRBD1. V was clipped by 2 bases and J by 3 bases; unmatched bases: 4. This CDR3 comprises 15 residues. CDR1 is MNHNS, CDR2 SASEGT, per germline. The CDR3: CASSEPGQGFYEQYF. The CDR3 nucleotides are TGTGCCAGCAGTGAACCGGGACAGGGGTTCTACGAGCAGTACTTC.

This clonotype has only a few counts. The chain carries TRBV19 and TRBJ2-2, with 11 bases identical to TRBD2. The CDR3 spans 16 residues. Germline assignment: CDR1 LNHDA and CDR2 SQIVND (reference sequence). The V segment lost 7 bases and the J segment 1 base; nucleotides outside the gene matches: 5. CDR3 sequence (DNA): TGTGCCAGTACCCCCGGGACTAGCGGGAACACCGGGGAGCTGTTTTTT. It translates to CASTPGTSGNTGELFF.

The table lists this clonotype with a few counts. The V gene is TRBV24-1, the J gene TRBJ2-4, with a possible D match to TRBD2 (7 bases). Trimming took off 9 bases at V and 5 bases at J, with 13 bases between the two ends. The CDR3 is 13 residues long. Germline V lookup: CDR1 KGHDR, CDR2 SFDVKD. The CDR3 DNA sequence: TGTGCCACCCAAGGGGGGGGCCAAAACATTCAGTACTTC. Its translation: CATQGGGQNIQYF.

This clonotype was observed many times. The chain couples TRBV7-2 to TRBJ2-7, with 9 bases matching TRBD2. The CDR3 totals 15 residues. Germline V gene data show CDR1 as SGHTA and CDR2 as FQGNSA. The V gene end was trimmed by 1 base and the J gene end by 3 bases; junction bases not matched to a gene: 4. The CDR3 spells CASSLVGTSNYEQYF. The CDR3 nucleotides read TGTGCCAGCAGCTTAGTCGGGACTAGCAACTACGAGCAGTACTTC.

The CDR3 DNA is TGCAGTGCTAGCGGGACTTATAATTCACCCCTCCACTTT. Translation: CSASGTYNSPLHF. The chain employs TRBV20-1 and TRBJ1-6, with D possibly matching TRBD1 (5 bases). CDR3 length equals 13 residues. Germline V gene sequence: CDR1 DFQATT, CDR2 SNEGSKA (reference sequence). The ends were cut back, 3 bases at V and 4 bases at J, with 7 bases in the middle.

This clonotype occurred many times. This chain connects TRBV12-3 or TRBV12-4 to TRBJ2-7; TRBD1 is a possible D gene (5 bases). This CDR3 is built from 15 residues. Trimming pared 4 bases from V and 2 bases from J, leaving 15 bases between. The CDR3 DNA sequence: TGTGCCAGCAGTTCACAGAGGACATACCCCTACGAGCAGTACTTC. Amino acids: CASSSQRTYPYEQYF.

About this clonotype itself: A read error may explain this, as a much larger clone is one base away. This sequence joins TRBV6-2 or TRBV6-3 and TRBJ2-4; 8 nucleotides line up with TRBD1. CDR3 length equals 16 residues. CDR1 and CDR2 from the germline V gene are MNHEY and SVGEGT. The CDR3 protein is CASSRDSQGAKNIQCF. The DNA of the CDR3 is TGTGCCAGCAGCCGGGACAGCCAGGGGGCCAAAAACATTCAGTGCTTC.

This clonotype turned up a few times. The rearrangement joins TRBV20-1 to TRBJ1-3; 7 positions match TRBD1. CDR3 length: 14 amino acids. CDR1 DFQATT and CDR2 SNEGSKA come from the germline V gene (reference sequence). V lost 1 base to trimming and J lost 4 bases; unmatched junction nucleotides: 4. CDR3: CSARGTDRGNTIYF. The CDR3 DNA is TGCAGTGCTAGAGGAACGGACAGGGGAAACACCATATATTTT.

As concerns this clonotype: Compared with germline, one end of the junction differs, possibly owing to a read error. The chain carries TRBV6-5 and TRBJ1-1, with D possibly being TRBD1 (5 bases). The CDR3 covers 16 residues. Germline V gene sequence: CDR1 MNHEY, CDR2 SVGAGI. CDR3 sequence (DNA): TGTGCCAGCAGTTACCATACAGGTGGTCTGGACACTGAAGCTTTATTT. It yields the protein CASSYHTGGLDTEALF.

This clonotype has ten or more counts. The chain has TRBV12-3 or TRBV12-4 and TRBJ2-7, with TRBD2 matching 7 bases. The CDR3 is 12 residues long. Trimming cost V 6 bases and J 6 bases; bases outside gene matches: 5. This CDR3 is CASSQREVEQYF. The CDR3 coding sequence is TGTGCCAGCAGCCAACGGGAGGTCGAGCAGTACTTC.

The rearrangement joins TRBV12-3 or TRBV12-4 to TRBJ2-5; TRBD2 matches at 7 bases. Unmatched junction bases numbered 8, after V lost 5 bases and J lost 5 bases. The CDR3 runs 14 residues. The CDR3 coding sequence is TGTGCCAGCAGTGGCAGGGAGGGTCGGGAGACCCAGTACTTC. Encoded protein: CASSGREGRETQYF.